This T cell receptor (beta chain) is from a study of blood T cell repertoires in COVID-19. Study background: Italy, Spain and the United States were the sources of the convalescent and acute COVID-19 samples.

Germline V gives CDR1 SEHNR, CDR2 FQNEAQ (reference sequence). The V gene lost 10 bases and the J gene lost 0 bases, with 19 bases spanning the gap. The CDR3 sequence is 16 residues long. In the source study's methods: Estimates of nucleated cell counts were drawn from the amplification of reference gene primers. Repertoires were generated with immunoSEQ multiplex PCR, while TCRdb's copy carries only in-frame clones and drops some. V and J calls and clone size are as listed in that table; D and trimming were resolved from the DNA. The sample gives fewer than 350,000 clones, roughly 91% of which show up once; 2% to 2.5% is in the top ten. Participants' own reports of clinical history determined their cohort assignment.

Sequenced: PBMCs or T cells enriched from blood (not recorded which). The TCR sequence derives from a woman in her thirties or forties with acute COVID-19. V usage is TRBV7-9 and J usage is TRBJ1-3; tentative D call: TRBD1 (5 bases). This CDR3 is CATQEQAISSGNTIYF. The CDR3 DNA sequence: TGTGCCACGCAGGAACAGGCAATCTCCTCTGGAAACACCATATATTTT. The full variable domain, in which reference TRBV7-9 and TRBJ1-3 provide the parts outside the CDR3, is DTGVSQNPRHKITKRGQNVTFRCDPISEHNRLYWYRQTLGQGPEFLTYFQNEAQLEKSRLLSDRFSAERPKGSFSTLEIQRTEQGDSAMYLCATQEQAISSGNTIYFGEGSWLTVV.